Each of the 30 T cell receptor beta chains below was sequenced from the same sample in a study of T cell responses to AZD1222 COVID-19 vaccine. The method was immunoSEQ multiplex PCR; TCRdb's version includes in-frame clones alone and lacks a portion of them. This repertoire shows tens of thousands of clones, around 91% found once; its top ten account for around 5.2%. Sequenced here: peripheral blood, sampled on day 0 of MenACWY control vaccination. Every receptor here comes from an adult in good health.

CDR3 DNA sequence: TGTGCCAGCAGTAGACAGAGCAATCAGCCCCAGCATTTT. This sequence encodes CASSRQSNQPQHF. This sequence joins TRBV3-1 (or the pseudogene TRBV3-2) and TRBJ1-5, with D possibly TRBD1 on 5 matching bases. Trimming shortened V by 6 bases and J by 1 base, and 7 bases separated the two germline ends. The CDR3 loop spans 13 amino acids. Per the germline V gene, CDR1 is LGHDT and CDR2 is YNNKEL (reference sequence).

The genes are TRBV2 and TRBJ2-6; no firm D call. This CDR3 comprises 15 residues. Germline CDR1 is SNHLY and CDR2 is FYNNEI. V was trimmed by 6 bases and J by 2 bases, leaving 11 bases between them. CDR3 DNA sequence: TGTGCCAGCAGCCCGGGTGACCCTGGGGCCAACGTCCTGACTTTC. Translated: CASSPGDPGANVLTF. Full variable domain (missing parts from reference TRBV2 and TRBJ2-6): EPEVTQTPSHQVTQMGQEVILRCVPISNHLYFYWYRQILGQKVEFLVSFYNNEISEKSEIFDDQFSVERPDGSNFTLKIRSTKLEDSAMYFCASSPGDPGANVLTFGAGSRLTVL.

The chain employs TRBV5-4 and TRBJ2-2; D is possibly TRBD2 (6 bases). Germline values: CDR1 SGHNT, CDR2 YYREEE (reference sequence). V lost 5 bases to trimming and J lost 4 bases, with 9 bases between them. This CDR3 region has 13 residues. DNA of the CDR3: TGTGCCAGCAGTCTACTAGCCACCGGGGAGCTGTTTTTT. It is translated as CASSLLATGELFF. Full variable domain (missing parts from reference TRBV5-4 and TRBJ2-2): ETGVTQSPTHLIKTRGQQVTLRCSSQSGHNTVSWYQQALGQGPQFIFQYYREEENGRGNFPPRFSGLQFPNYSSELNVNALELDDSALYLCASSLLATGELFFGEGSRLTVL.

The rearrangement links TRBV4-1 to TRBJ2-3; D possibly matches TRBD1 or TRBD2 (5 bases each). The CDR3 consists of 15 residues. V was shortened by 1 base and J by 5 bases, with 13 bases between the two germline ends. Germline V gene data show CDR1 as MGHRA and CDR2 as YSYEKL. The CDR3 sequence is CASSQGHGAVDTQYF. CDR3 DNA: TGCGCCAGCAGCCAAGGCCACGGGGCGGTAGATACGCAGTATTTT.

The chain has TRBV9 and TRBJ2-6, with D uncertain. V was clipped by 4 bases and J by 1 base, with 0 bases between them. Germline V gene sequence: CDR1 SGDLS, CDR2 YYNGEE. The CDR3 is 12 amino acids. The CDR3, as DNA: TGTGCCAGCAGCTCTGGGGCCAACGTCCTGACTTTC. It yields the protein CASSSGANVLTF.

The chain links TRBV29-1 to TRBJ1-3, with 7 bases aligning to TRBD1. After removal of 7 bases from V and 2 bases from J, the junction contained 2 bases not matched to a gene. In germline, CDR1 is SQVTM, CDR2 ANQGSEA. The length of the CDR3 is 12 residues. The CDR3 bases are TGCAGCGGTAGGGGGCCTGGAAACACCATATATTTT. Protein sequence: CSGRGPGNTIYF.

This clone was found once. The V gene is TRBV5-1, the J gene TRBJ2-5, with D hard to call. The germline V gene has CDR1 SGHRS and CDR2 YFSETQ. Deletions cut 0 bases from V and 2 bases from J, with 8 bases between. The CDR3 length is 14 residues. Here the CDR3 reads CASSLVADQETQYF. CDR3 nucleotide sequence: TGCGCCAGCAGCTTGGTGGCAGATCAAGAGACCCAGTACTTC.

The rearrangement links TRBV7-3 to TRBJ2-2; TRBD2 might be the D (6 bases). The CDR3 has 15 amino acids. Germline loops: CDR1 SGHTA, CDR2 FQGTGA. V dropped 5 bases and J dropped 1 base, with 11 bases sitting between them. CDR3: CASSVGTLNTGELFF. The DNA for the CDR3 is TGTGCCAGCAGCGTTGGGACTTTGAACACCGGGGAGCTGTTTTTT. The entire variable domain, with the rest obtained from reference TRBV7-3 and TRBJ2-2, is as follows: GAGVSQTPSNKVTEKGKYVELRCDPISGHTALYWYRQSLGQGPEFLIYFQGTGAADDSGLPNDRFFAVRPEGSVSTLKIQRTERGDSAVYLCASSVGTLNTGELFFGEGSRLTVL.

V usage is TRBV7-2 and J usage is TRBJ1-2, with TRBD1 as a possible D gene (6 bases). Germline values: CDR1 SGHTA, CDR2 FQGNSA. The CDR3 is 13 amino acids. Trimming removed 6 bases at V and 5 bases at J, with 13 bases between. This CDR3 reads CASSPQGKYGYTF. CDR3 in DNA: TGTGCCAGCAGTCCACAGGGCAAATATGGCTACACCTTC.

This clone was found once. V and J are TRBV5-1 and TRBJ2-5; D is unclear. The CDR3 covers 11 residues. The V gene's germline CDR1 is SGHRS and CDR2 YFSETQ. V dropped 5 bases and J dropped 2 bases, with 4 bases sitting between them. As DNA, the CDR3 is TGCGCCAGCAGAGGGCAAGAGACCCAGTACTTC. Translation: CASRGQETQYF.

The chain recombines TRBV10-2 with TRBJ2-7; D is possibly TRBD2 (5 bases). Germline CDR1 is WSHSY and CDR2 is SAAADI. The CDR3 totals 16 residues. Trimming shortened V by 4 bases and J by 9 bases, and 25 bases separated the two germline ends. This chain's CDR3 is CASSAPPAGVAGGQYF. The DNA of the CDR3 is TGCGCCAGCAGTGCACCCCCGGCAGGTGTGGCGGGTGGGCAGTACTTC.

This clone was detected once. CDR3 region: CASGGGGYEQYF. The CDR3, as DNA: TGTGCCAGCGGGGGAGGGGGCTACGAGCAGTACTTC. The genes are TRBV28 and TRBJ2-7; D may be TRBD2 (7 bases). V was pared by 8 bases and J by 3 bases, with 11 bases between. CDR1 is MDHEN and CDR2 is SYDVKM in the germline V gene. The CDR3 runs 12 residues.

CDR3 in DNA: TGTGCCAGCCACCGGGGTCGGCAGCCCCAGCATTTT. This codes for CASHRGRQPQHF. The J gene is TRBJ1-5, the V gene TRBV28; D remains unclear. The CDR3 totals 12 residues. Germline V gene sequence: CDR1 MDHEN, CDR2 SYDVKM. V lost 8 bases, J lost 7 bases, and 12 bases lay in between.

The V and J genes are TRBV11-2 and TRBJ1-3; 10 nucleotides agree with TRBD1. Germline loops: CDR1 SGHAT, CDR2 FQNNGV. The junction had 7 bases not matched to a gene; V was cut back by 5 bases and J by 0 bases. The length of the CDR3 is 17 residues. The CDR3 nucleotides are TGTGCCAGCAGCCCTATGGACAGGGGGTTCTCTGGAAACACCATATATTTT. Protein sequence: CASSPMDRGFSGNTIYF. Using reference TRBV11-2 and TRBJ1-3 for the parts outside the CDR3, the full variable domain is EAGVAQSPRYKIIEKRQSVAFWCNPISGHATLYWYQQILGQGPKLLIQFQNNGVVDDSQLPKDRFSAERLKGVDSTLKIQPAKLEDSAVYLCASSPMDRGFSGNTIYFGEGSWLTVV.

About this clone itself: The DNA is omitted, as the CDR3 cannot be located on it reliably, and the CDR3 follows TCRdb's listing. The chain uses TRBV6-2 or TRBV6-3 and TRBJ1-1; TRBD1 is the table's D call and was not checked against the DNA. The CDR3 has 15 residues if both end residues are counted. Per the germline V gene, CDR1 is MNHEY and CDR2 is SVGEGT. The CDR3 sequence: CASSSSDTTSTEAFF.

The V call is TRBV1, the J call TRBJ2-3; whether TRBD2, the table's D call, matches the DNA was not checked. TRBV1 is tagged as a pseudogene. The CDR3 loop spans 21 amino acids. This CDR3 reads CTSSQALRRASGRASTDTQYF. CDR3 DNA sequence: TGCACCAGCAGCCAGGCCCTTAGGAGGGCTAGCGGCCGTGCTAGCACAGATACGCAGTATTTT.

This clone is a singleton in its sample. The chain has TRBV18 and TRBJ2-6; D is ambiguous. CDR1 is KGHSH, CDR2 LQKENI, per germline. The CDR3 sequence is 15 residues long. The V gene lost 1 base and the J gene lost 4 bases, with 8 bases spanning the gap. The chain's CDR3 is CASSPQGTGANVLTF. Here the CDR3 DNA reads TGTGCCAGCTCACCACAGGGAACCGGGGCCAACGTCCTGACTTTC.

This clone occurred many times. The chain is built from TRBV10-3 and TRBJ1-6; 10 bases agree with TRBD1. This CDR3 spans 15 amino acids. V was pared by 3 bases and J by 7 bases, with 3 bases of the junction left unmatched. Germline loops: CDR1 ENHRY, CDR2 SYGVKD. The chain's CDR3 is CAISDGQGENSPLHF. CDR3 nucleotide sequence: TGTGCCATCAGTGATGGACAGGGGGAGAATTCACCCCTCCACTTT.

The CDR3 loop is CASSFHSMTSGVYNEQFF. In DNA form, the CDR3 reads TGTGCCAGCAGCTTCCACTCCATGACTAGCGGGGTGTACAATGAGCAGTTCTTC. The chain employs TRBV7-8 and TRBJ2-1; TRBD2 aligns across 11 bases. Trimming at V came to 3 bases and at J to 4 bases, leaving 11 bases not matched to a gene. This CDR3 is 18 amino acids long. The germline V gene encodes CDR1 SGHVS and CDR2 FQNEAQ.

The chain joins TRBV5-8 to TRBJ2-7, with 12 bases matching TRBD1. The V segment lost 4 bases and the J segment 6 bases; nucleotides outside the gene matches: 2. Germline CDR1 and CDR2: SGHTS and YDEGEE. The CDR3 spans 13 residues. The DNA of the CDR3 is TGTGCCAGCAGCCGGGACAGGGGGCGCGAGCAGTACTTC. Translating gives CASSRDRGREQYF.

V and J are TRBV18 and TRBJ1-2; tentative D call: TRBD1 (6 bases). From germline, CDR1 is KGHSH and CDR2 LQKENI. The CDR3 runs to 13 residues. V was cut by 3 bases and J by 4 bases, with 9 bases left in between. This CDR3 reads CASSPGGGYGYTF. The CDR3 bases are TGTGCCAGCTCACCGGGGGGCGGCTATGGCTACACCTTC.

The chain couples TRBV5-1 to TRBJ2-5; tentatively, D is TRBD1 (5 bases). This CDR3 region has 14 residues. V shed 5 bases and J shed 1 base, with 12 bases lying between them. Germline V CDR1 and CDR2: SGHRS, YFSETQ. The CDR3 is CASRIQATQETQYF. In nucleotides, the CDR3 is TGCGCCAGCAGAATACAGGCGACCCAAGAGACCCAGTACTTC.

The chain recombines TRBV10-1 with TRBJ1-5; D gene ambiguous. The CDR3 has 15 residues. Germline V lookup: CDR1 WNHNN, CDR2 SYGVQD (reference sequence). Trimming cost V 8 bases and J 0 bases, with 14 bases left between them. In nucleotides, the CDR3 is TGCGCCAGCCCCCCGCGAGCTAATAGCAATCAGCCCCAGCATTTT. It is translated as CASPPRANSNQPQHF.

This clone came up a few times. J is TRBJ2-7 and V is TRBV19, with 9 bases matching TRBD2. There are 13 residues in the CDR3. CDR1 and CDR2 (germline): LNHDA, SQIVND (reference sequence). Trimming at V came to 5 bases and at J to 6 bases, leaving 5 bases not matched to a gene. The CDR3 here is CASSGLAGLEQYF. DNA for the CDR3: TGTGCCAGTAGTGGGCTAGCGGGGCTCGAGCAGTACTTC.

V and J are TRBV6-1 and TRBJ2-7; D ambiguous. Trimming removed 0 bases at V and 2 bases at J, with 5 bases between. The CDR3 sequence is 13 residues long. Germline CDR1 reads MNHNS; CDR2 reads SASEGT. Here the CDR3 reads CASSEAWAYEQYF. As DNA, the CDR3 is TGTGCCAGCAGTGAAGCGTGGGCCTACGAGCAGTACTTC.

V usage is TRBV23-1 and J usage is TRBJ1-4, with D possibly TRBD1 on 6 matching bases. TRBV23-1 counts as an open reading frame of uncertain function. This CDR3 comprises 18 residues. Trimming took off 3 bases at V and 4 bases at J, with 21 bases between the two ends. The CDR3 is CASSHVDGGRPVNEKLFF. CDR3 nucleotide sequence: TGCGCCAGCAGTCACGTCGACGGGGGGCGTCCGGTTAATGAAAAACTGTTTTTT.

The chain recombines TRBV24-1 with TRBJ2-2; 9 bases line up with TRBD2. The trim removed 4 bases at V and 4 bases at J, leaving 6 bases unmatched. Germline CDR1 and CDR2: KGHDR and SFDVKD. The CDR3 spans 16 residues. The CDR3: CATSELAGDLTGELFF. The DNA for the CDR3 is TGTGCCACCAGTGAATTAGCGGGAGACCTCACCGGGGAGCTGTTTTTT.

The CDR3 sequence: CASSLGGWGSSYNEQFF. The DNA of the CDR3 is TGTGCCAGCAGCCTAGGAGGGTGGGGAAGCTCCTACAATGAGCAGTTCTTC. The rearrangement uses TRBV11-2 and TRBJ2-1, with D possibly being TRBD2 (6 bases). CDR3 length: 17 residues. Per the germline V gene, CDR1 is SGHAT and CDR2 is FQNNGV. V lost 5 bases to trimming and J lost 0 bases, with 17 bases between them.

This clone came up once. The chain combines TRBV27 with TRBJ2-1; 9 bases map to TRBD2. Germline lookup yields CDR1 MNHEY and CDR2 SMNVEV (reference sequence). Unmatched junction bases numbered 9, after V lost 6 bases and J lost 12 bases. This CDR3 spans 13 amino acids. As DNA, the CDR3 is TGTGCCAGCAGCCCTAGCGGGATGGGGAGGCAGTTCTTC. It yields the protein CASSPSGMGRQFF.

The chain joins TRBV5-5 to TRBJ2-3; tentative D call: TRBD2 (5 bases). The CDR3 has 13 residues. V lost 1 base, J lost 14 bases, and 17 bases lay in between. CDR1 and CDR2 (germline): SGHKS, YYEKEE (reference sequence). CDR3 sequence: CASSLLEATKGYF. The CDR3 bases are TGTGCCAGCAGCTTGTTGGAGGCAACCAAAGGGTATTTT.